This record concerns one TCR beta chain sequence. This entry is derived from a study of blood T cell repertoires in COVID-19. Across the whole study: COVID-19 samples from acute and convalescent phases originated in the United States, Italy and Spain. T cells, B-cell-depleted T cells, or PBMCs provided the cDNA or gDNA that served as material.

Germline CDR1 and CDR2: MDHEN and SYDVKM. This CDR3 spans 15 amino acids. J lost 0 bases, V lost 6 bases, and 4 bases had no gene match. Sequencing was performed with immunoSEQ multiplex PCR; in TCRdb, only in-frame clones are kept and a portion is missing. The table has 100,000 or so clones, 80% to 90% seen once; the top ten hold 2.1%. This chain uses TRBV28 with TRBJ2-1, with 8 bases aligning to TRBD2. The sequenced material came from peripheral blood. The TCR was taken from a human donor in a cohort sampled during active COVID-19. The CDR3 bases are TGTGCCAGCAGGTCCCTAGCGGGCTCCTACAATGAGCAGTTCTTC. Its translation: CASRSLAGSYNEQFF.